What follows are 20 T cell receptor beta chains derived from one specimen sequenced in a study of neoadjuvant anti-PD-1 for oral cavity cancer. Produced via immunoSEQ multiplex PCR; TCRdb's table is partial and in-frame only. The table has tens of thousands of clones, over 30% seen once. Regarding time point: after neoadjuvant nivolumab, at surgical resection. Sequences were derived from tumor tissue, sampled after nivolumab (anti-PD-1) treatment. The receptors originated from a person between 40 and 85 years old with oral cavity squamous cell carcinoma.

V and J are TRBV5-4 and TRBJ2-4; D may be TRBD1 or TRBD2 (5 bases each). Germline CDR1 and CDR2: SGHNT and YYREEE (reference sequence). CDR3 size: 15 residues. Trimming cost V 4 bases and J 8 bases, with 19 bases left between them. In DNA form, the CDR3 reads TGTGCCAGCAGCCTCGACGGGACCCAGGGAGACATTCAGTACTTC. This translates into CASSLDGTQGDIQYF.

The chain links TRBV5-1 to TRBJ2-2, with a possible D match to TRBD1 (5 bases). The CDR3 extends over 17 amino acids. V was cut by 1 base and J by 1 base, with 14 bases left in between. Germline V CDR1 and CDR2: SGHRS, YFSETQ. CDR3 region: CASSLIAGLWNTGELFF. The CDR3 DNA reads as TGCGCCAGCAGCTTGATTGCAGGGCTCTGGAACACCGGGGAGCTGTTTTTT.

This clone has a single count. The rearrangement joins TRBV19 to TRBJ2-1; 11 bases line up with TRBD2. Germline lookup yields CDR1 LNHDA and CDR2 SQIVND (reference sequence). V shed 9 bases, J shed 4 bases, and the junction held 5 bases outside the gene matches. The CDR3 totals 14 residues. CDR3 in amino acids: CASTRLAGYNEQFF. In nucleotides, the CDR3 is TGTGCCAGCACTCGACTAGCGGGGTACAATGAGCAGTTCTTC.

The V and J genes are TRBV5-4 and TRBJ2-5; 7 bases match TRBD1. The germline V gene encodes CDR1 SGHNT and CDR2 YYREEE (reference sequence). The CDR3 has 16 amino acids. The junction had 13 bases not matched to a gene; V was cut back by 6 bases and J by 2 bases. Here the CDR3 reads CASTRGAGGRQETQYF. CDR3 nucleotides: TGTGCCAGCACCCGAGGGGCAGGGGGACGACAAGAGACCCAGTACTTC.

This clone was observed a handful of times. The rearrangement joins TRBV7-3 to TRBJ2-7; the D is unclear. The CDR3 is 14 residues long. Germline V gene lookup returns CDR1 SGHTA and CDR2 FQGTGA. The V end was cut by 2 bases, the J end by 6 bases, with 14 bases between. CDR3 in DNA: TGTGCCAGCAGCTTAGGATCGTGGGTCCGCGAGCAGTACTTC. Its protein is CASSLGSWVREQYF.

The sample holds one count of this clone. The chain is built from TRBV4-1 and TRBJ2-3; the D gene is possibly TRBD2 (5 bases). Germline V CDR1 and CDR2: MGHRA, YSYEKL. The V and J ends lost 1 base and 2 bases respectively, with 19 bases between them. This CDR3 contains 18 residues. CDR3 in amino acids: CASSQVVGAGLYTDTQYF. DNA of the CDR3: TGCGCCAGCAGCCAAGTTGTGGGTGCTGGACTTTACACAGATACGCAGTATTTT.

This clone was seen only once. This chain uses TRBV5-4 with TRBJ2-3; perhaps TRBD2 as D (7 bases). The V end was cut by 0 bases, the J end by 7 bases, with 18 bases between. Germline values: CDR1 SGHNT, CDR2 YYREEE (reference sequence). The CDR3 length is 16 residues. The CDR3 DNA follows: TGTGCCAGCAGCTTGGGGGGAGGGGGACTCACGAATACGCAGTATTTT. Encoded protein: CASSLGGGGLTNTQYF.

The chain combines TRBV4-1 with TRBJ1-2, with D perhaps matching TRBD1 (5 bases). Germline CDR1 is MGHRA and CDR2 is YSYEKL. V was clipped by 4 bases and J by 2 bases, with 11 bases between them. The CDR3 length is 14 residues. The CDR3 coding sequence is TGCGCCAGCAGCCCCCAGGACATGAACTATGGCTACACCTTC. Translating gives CASSPQDMNYGYTF.

There are many counts of this clone. The sample carries other DNA sequences with the same CDR3. The genes are TRBV27 and TRBJ1-2; no firm D call. This CDR3 spans 16 amino acids. V lost 0 bases, J lost 3 bases, and 14 bases lay in between. CDR1 MNHEY and CDR2 SMNVEV come from the germline V gene (reference sequence). CDR3 sequence: CASSLSAAGTYYGYTF. The CDR3 coding sequence is TGTGCCAGCAGTTTATCGGCCGCAGGTACATACTATGGCTACACCTTC.

The chain carries TRBV28 and TRBJ2-3; D is uncertain. With 4 bases removed from V and 4 bases from J, the gap between germline ends came to 9 bases. Looked up from germline, CDR1 is MDHEN and CDR2 is SYDVKM. The CDR3 runs 13 residues. CDR3 sequence reads: CASSYKISDTQYF. CDR3 sequence (DNA): TGTGCCAGCAGTTATAAGATTTCAGATACGCAGTATTTT.

The rearrangement uses TRBV2 and TRBJ2-7; 13 bases are shared with TRBD2. V lost 7 bases to trimming and J lost 5 bases; unmatched junction nucleotides: 5. The germline V gene encodes CDR1 SNHLY and CDR2 FYNNEI. CDR3 length equals 14 residues. The CDR3 sequence is CASNLGTSGDEQYF. CDR3 DNA: TGTGCCAGCAACCTTGGGACTAGCGGGGACGAGCAGTACTTC.

V and J are TRBV4-1 and TRBJ2-7, with unresolved D. Germline CDR1 and CDR2: MGHRA and YSYEKL. The V gene lost 2 bases and the J gene lost 3 bases, with 11 bases spanning the gap. The CDR3 is 14 amino acids. The CDR3 nucleotides read TGCGCCAGCAGCCAATTTTTCACGAGCTACGAGCAGTACTTC. Translated: CASSQFFTSYEQYF.

This clone has a handful of counts. The V call is TRBV14, the J call TRBJ1-2; D not resolved. This CDR3 has 13 residues. V gave up 1 base and J gave up 4 bases, with 7 bases separating them. In germline, CDR1 is SGHDN, CDR2 FVKESK. The CDR3 sequence: CASSQALLYGYTF. The CDR3 region has the DNA TGTGCCAGCAGCCAAGCCCTGCTCTATGGCTACACCTTC.

Many counts were recorded for this clone. The rearrangement links TRBV7-8 to TRBJ1-2; 9 nucleotides line up with TRBD1. This CDR3 region has 14 residues. The J segment lost 2 bases and the V segment lost 3 bases, leaving 1 base of the junction unmatched. Germline values: CDR1 SGHVS, CDR2 FQNEAQ. The CDR3: CASSFGQGNYGYTF. In DNA, the CDR3 is TGTGCCAGCAGCTTCGGACAGGGGAACTATGGCTACACCTTC.

This clone appeared a few times. V usage is TRBV19 and J usage is TRBJ2-1; no clear D gene. This CDR3 has 14 residues. V lost 5 bases to trimming and J lost 8 bases, with 16 bases between them. Germline assignment: CDR1 LNHDA and CDR2 SQIVND (reference sequence). CDR3 amino acids: CASSFPFASHEQFF. The CDR3 coding sequence is TGTGCCAGTAGTTTCCCCTTTGCCTCGCATGAGCAGTTCTTC. Together with reference TRBV19 and TRBJ2-1, the CDR3 gives the full variable domain: DGGITQSPKYLFRKEGQNVTLSCEQNLNHDAMYWYRQDPGQGLRLIYYSQIVNDFQKGDIAEGYSVSREKKESFPLTVTSAQKNPTAFYLCASSFPFASHEQFFGPGTRLTVL.

V gene TRBV29-1 combines with J gene TRBJ2-3, with 7 bases matching TRBD2. V trimming: 3 bases; J trimming: 2 bases; junction bases outside the gene matches: 11. The CDR3 has 16 amino acids. Germline values: CDR1 SQVTM, CDR2 ANQGSEA. The DNA of the CDR3 is TGCAGCGTTGAGGGGGGAAAGCGGGGCGCCACAGATACGCAGTATTTT. Protein: CSVEGGKRGATDTQYF.

V and J are TRBV5-1 and TRBJ2-5; D call uncertain. This CDR3 spans 13 amino acids. V was clipped by 0 bases and J by 3 bases, with 6 bases between them. Germline V lookup: CDR1 SGHRS, CDR2 YFSETQ. The DNA of the CDR3 is TGCGCCAGCAGCTTGGTGTCAGAAGAGACCCAGTACTTC. Residues: CASSLVSEETQYF.

The chain links TRBV7-2 to TRBJ2-1, with TRBD1 identical over 10 bases. The CDR3 spans 16 residues. Trimming cost V 2 bases and J 7 bases; bases outside gene matches: 8. Germline values: CDR1 SGHTA, CDR2 FQGNSA. The CDR3, as DNA: TGTGCCAGCAGCTTACTAGCGACAGGGGGCGTTAATGAGCAGTTCTTC. Translating it yields CASSLLATGGVNEQFF.

This clone was recorded a few times. Other DNA sequences within the sample encode an identical CDR3. This chain uses TRBV30 with TRBJ2-6; D gene ambiguous. The CDR3 has 13 residues. CDR1 GTSNPN and CDR2 SVGIG come from the germline V gene (reference sequence). Trimming shortened V by 1 base and J by 4 bases, and 5 bases separated the two germline ends. The DNA of the CDR3 is TGTGCCTGGAGTGGAGGCGGGGCCAACGTCCTGACTTTC. It specifies CAWSGGGANVLTF.

At least ten counts were recorded for this clone. The chain joins TRBV9 to TRBJ1-1, with 10 bases that match TRBD1. The trim removed 4 bases at V and 1 base at J, leaving 4 bases unmatched. CDR3 size: 15 residues. Germline CDR1 and CDR2: SGDLS and YYNGEE. CDR3: CASSPRTGGNTEAFF. The CDR3 nucleotides read TGTGCCAGCAGCCCCAGGACAGGGGGGAACACTGAAGCTTTCTTT. Variable domain in full (rest from reference TRBV9 and TRBJ1-1): DSGVTQTPKHLITATGQRVTLRCSPRSGDLSVYWYQQSLDQGLQFLIQYYNGEERAKGNILERFSAQQFPDLHSELNLSSLELGDSALYFCASSPRTGGNTEAFFGQGTRLTVV.